The present entry profiles one T cell receptor (beta chain) with its context. This entry belongs to a study of blood T cell repertoires in COVID-19. In the study overall: Samples of COVID-19 (acute and convalescent) were obtained from the United States, Italy and Spain.

Participants were aged about 18 to 95 years, lived in under 25 US areas, and enrolled virtually. People in the exposed group encountered a COVID-19 case within 2 weeks before entering the study. V was pared by 2 bases and J by 3 bases, with 4 bases between. This CDR3 region has 13 residues. CDR1 and CDR2 from the germline V gene are SGHVS and FQNEAQ. Under the authors' procedure: Reference gene primer amplification gave nucleated cell count estimates. The assay was immunoSEQ multiplex PCR, and TCRdb's table has in-frame clones only and misses some. The V and J calls and clone size come from that table; D and trimming were worked out from the DNA. The sample holds about 280,000 clones, roughly 80% seen once.

This chain uses TRBV7-8 with TRBJ2-2, with D hard to call. The source material was PBMCs or T cells enriched from blood (not recorded which). This sequence originates from a man in his forties or fifties who had been exposed to COVID-19. CDR3 residues: CASSLLYTGELFF. Written as DNA, the CDR3 is TGTGCCAGCAGCTTACTGTACACCGGGGAGCTGTTTTTT.